Below are 30 T cell receptor beta chains sequenced from a single sample in a study of T cell changes during pregnancy in multiple sclerosis. Assay: immunoSEQ multiplex PCR; the TCRdb copy retains only in-frame clones and omits some. The sample has 65,000 to 85,000 clones, roughly 94% seen once. The sample was peripheral blood, taken after pregnancy. Every receptor here comes from a female donor with multiple sclerosis, enrolled in a pregnancy study.

Comments on this clone: Other DNA variants within this sample encode the same CDR3. This chain joins TRBV6-5 and TRBJ2-3; 8 positions agree with TRBD2. The CDR3 runs 15 residues. After removal of 4 bases from V and 1 base from J, the junction contained 4 bases not matched to a gene. The germline V gene encodes CDR1 MNHEY and CDR2 SVGAGI. CDR3 in DNA: TGTGCCAGCAGTTCCAGCGGGAGCGGCACAGATACGCAGTATTTT. Residues: CASSSSGSGTDTQYF.

The chain carries TRBV7-2 and TRBJ2-7; tentative D call: TRBD1 (5 bases). The V end was cut by 2 bases, the J end by 3 bases, with 8 bases between. The germline CDR1 and CDR2 sequences are SGHTA and FQGNSA. The CDR3 length is 13 residues. Here the CDR3 reads CASSLTGDYEQYF. Here the CDR3 DNA reads TGTGCCAGCAGCTTAACAGGAGACTACGAGCAGTACTTC.

This clone has just one count. The CDR3 DNA sequence: TGTGCCAGCAGCCAAGGTGACAGGGCGGATCAGCCCCAGCATTTT. Residues: CASSQGDRADQPQHF. The chain is built from TRBV4-2 and TRBJ1-5; 7 bases are a match to TRBD1. Losses at the gene ends were 1 base for V and 5 bases for J; bases not matched to a gene: 5. CDR1 LGHNA and CDR2 YNFKEQ come from the germline V gene. This CDR3 has 15 amino acids.

This chain joins TRBV9 and TRBJ2-3, with D possibly being TRBD2 (7 bases). The V end was cut by 1 base, the J end by 3 bases, with 12 bases between. This CDR3 has 15 amino acids. Looked up from germline, CDR1 is SGDLS and CDR2 is YYNGEE. DNA of the CDR3: TGTGCCAGCAGCGTATCGGGGGGCCGAACAGATACGCAGTATTTT. Its protein is CASSVSGGRTDTQYF.

The CDR3: CASSLSRNTMNTEAFF. In DNA form, the CDR3 reads TGTGCCAGCAGCTTGTCCAGGAACACCATGAACACTGAAGCTTTCTTT. The chain uses TRBV5-8 and TRBJ1-1; D is undetermined. The V gene's germline CDR1 is SGHTS and CDR2 YDEGEE. There are 16 residues in the CDR3. V was cut by 1 base and J by 0 bases, with 13 bases left in between. Looking up the rest from reference TRBV5-8 and TRBJ1-1 gives the full variable domain: EAGVTQSPTHLIKTRGQQATLRCSPISGHTSVYWYQQALGLGLQFLLWYDEGEERNRGNFPPRFSGRQFPNYSSELNVNALELEDSALYLCASSLSRNTMNTEAFFGQGTRLTVV.

The chain employs TRBV5-4 and TRBJ2-5; 11 bases agree with TRBD2. V shed 1 base and J 6 bases; nucleotides not matched to a gene: 8. This CDR3 contains 16 residues. From germline, CDR1 is SGHNT and CDR2 YYREEE (reference sequence). The DNA for the CDR3 is TGTGCCAGCAGCTTGTTTGGTAGCGGGAGGGCAAAGACCCAGTACTTC. Its translation is CASSLFGSGRAKTQYF.

The CDR3 here is CASSQVHPGYEQYF. Written as DNA, the CDR3 is TGCGCCAGCAGCCAAGTCCATCCAGGGTACGAGCAGTACTTC. This chain links TRBV4-1 with TRBJ2-7, with a tentative D call TRBD1 (5 bases). The germline CDR1 and CDR2 sequences are MGHRA and YSYEKL. V lost 1 base and J lost 4, with 11 bases in between. The CDR3 sequence is 14 residues long.

Comment on this clone: The junction departs from germline at one end; a sequencing error may be responsible. J is TRBJ2-2 and V is TRBV5-1; D might be TRBD2 (5 bases). This CDR3 has 17 amino acids. CDR1 is SGHRS and CDR2 is YFSETQ in the germline V gene. The CDR3 protein is CASSLRGVSTNAGELFF. Written as DNA, the CDR3 is TGCGCCAGCAGCTTGCGGGGAGTTTCGACGAACGCCGGGGAGCTGTTTTTT.

This chain joins TRBV10-3 and TRBJ2-1; 12 bases agree with TRBD2. CDR1 ENHRY and CDR2 SYGVKD come from the germline V gene. This CDR3 is 17 amino acids long. J gave up 6 bases and V 2 bases, and 8 bases lay outside the gene matches. The CDR3 coding sequence is TGTGCCATCAGTGAGCCGACTAGCGGGAGAGGCGCCAATGAGCAGTTCTTC. It codes for CAISEPTSGRGANEQFF.

This sequence joins TRBV15 and TRBJ2-2; 15 positions match TRBD2. V was clipped by 5 bases and J by 2 bases; unmatched bases: 6. This CDR3 comprises 18 residues. Germline CDR1 reads LNHNV; CDR2 reads YYDKDF (reference sequence). The DNA for the CDR3 is TGTGCCACCAGCTGGGGACTAGCGGGAGGTATAAACACCGGGGAGCTGTTTTTT. This codes for CATSWGLAGGINTGELFF.

The V and J genes are TRBV5-1 and TRBJ2-7, with D possibly being TRBD2 (5 bases). With 3 bases removed from V and 4 bases from J, the gap between germline ends came to 14 bases. This CDR3 has 14 residues. The V gene's germline CDR1 is SGHRS and CDR2 YFSETQ. The chain's CDR3 is CASSSQEVGYEQYF. The DNA for the CDR3 is TGCGCCAGCAGCTCCCAGGAGGTTGGGTACGAGCAGTACTTC.

J is TRBJ1-2 and V is TRBV9; 7 bases align to TRBD1. Germline trimming cut 4 bases from V and 4 bases from J; bases unmatched to any gene: 16. The CDR3 has 17 amino acids. CDR1 and CDR2 from the germline V gene are SGDLS and YYNGEE. CDR3 coding DNA: TGTGCCAGCAGCCCCCAACAGGGGCGAGCTCTAGGCTATGGCTACACCTTC. It yields the protein CASSPQQGRALGYGYTF.

The CDR3 is CASSLTDTGELFF. As DNA, the CDR3 is TGTGCCAGCAGCCTGACAGACACCGGGGAGCTGTTTTTT. This chain connects TRBV5-6 to TRBJ2-2; a weak D match, TRBD1 (5 bases). V lost 4 bases, J lost 3 bases, and 7 bases lay in between. From germline, CDR1 is SGHDT and CDR2 YYEEEE. The CDR3 extends over 13 amino acids.

The V call is TRBV6-5, the J call TRBJ1-1; TRBD1 matches 8 bases. Germline CDR1 is MNHEY and CDR2 is SVGAGI. CDR3 length: 15 amino acids. After removal of 3 bases from V and 0 bases from J, the junction contained 3 bases not matched to a gene. CDR3 protein: CASSYWDRLNTEAFF. The CDR3 bases are TGTGCCAGCAGTTATTGGGACAGGTTGAACACTGAAGCTTTCTTT.

The chain has TRBV6-1 and TRBJ2-3, with TRBD2 matching 7 bases. V was pared by 7 bases and J by 0 bases, with 1 base of the junction left unmatched. Germline assignment: CDR1 MNHNS and CDR2 SASEGT. The CDR3 is made up of 13 amino acids. Written as DNA, the CDR3 is TGTGCCAGCACCGGGAGGAGCACAGATACGCAGTATTTT. Encoded protein: CASTGRSTDTQYF.

The chain is built from TRBV11-1 and TRBJ2-7, with D perhaps matching TRBD2 (6 bases). Germline values: CDR1 SGHAT, CDR2 FQDESV (reference sequence). CDR3 length equals 16 residues. V lost 7 bases to trimming and J lost 1 base, with 20 bases between them. Here the CDR3 reads CASTGRGLQASYEQYF. CDR3 in DNA: TGTGCCAGCACGGGTAGGGGACTCCAGGCATCCTACGAGCAGTACTTC.

The gene calls are TRBV4-3 and TRBJ2-1, with D possibly matching TRBD1 (5 bases). The germline CDR1 and CDR2 sequences are LGHNA and YSLEER. The CDR3 has 17 amino acids. The V and J ends lost 5 bases and 2 bases respectively, with 19 bases between them. CDR3 nucleotides: TGCGCCAGCAGCAAGGAATCAACAGGAGCTCCCTACAATGAGCAGTTCTTC. Translating gives CASSKESTGAPYNEQFF.

The CDR3 nucleotides read TGCGCCAGCTTTCCCGGGACAGGGGGGGTTCTCTACAATGAGCAGTTCTTC. Protein: CASFPGTGGVLYNEQFF. The chain employs TRBV5-1 and TRBJ2-1, with 11 bases aligning to TRBD1. The CDR3 runs 17 residues. CDR1 is SGHRS, CDR2 YFSETQ, per germline. V trimming: 7 bases; J trimming: 3 bases; junction bases outside the gene matches: 12.

The chain couples TRBV10-1 to TRBJ2-7; perhaps TRBD2 as D (6 bases). CDR3 length: 12 residues. The V gene's germline CDR1 is WNHNN and CDR2 SYGVQD (reference sequence). The V end lost 9 bases, the J end lost 1 base, and 10 bases lay between the germline ends. CDR3 sequence (DNA): TGCGCCAGTTCCGGGAGTTCCTACGAGCAGTACTTC. This translates into CASSGSSYEQYF.

This clone was detected a few times. The gene calls are TRBV21-1 and TRBJ1-1. TRBV21-1 is noted as a pseudogene. This CDR3 comprises 15 residues. In DNA, the CDR3 is TGTGCCAGCAGCTCTAATAGGGGAGGGGGCACTGAAGCTTTCTTT. Its translation: CASSSNRGGGTEAFF.

The J gene is TRBJ2-3, the V gene TRBV5-1; 9 bases map to TRBD2. The J segment lost 4 bases and the V segment lost 6 bases, leaving 9 bases of the junction unmatched. Germline CDR1 SGHRS, CDR2 YFSETQ. The CDR3 consists of 15 residues. The CDR3 loop reads CASTTSGQSADTQYF. DNA of the CDR3: TGCGCCAGCACAACTAGCGGGCAGAGCGCAGATACGCAGTATTTT.

The genes are TRBV5-1 and TRBJ2-5, with 8 bases matching TRBD1. This CDR3 has 14 residues. CDR1 and CDR2 (germline): SGHRS, YFSETQ. The V gene end was trimmed by 4 bases and the J gene end by 2 bases; junction bases not matched to a gene: 4. CDR3 DNA: TGCGCCAGCAGCGTCGGACAGGGACAAGAGACCCAGTACTTC. It encodes CASSVGQGQETQYF.

The chain carries TRBV9 and TRBJ1-3; the D gene is possibly TRBD1 (5 bases). V lost 1 base and J lost 3, with 11 bases in between. The CDR3 sequence is 15 residues long. Germline V gives CDR1 SGDLS, CDR2 YYNGEE. CDR3 amino acids: CASSVSDIFGNTIYF. DNA of the CDR3: TGTGCCAGCAGCGTATCGGACATCTTTGGAAACACCATATATTTT.

This chain connects TRBV6-6 to TRBJ2-7; 13 bases map to TRBD2. The CDR3 is 16 amino acids. In germline, CDR1 is MNHNY, CDR2 SVGAGI (reference sequence). V shed 9 bases, J shed 5 bases, and the junction held 13 bases outside the gene matches. CDR3 nucleotides: TGTGCCAGTGCCACCGAAACTAGCGGGAGGGCGAACGAGCAGTACTTC. Protein: CASATETSGRANEQYF.

This chain connects TRBV4-3 to TRBJ1-2; D perhaps matches TRBD1 (6 bases). This CDR3 spans 14 amino acids. Germline CDR1 is LGHNA and CDR2 is YSLEER. Trimming took 0 bases from V and 4 from J, leaving 9 bases between them. The DNA for the CDR3 is TGCGCCAGCAGCCAAGAGGCCAGGGGCTATGGCTACACCTTC. Its protein is CASSQEARGYGYTF.

Only a few counts were recorded for this clone. The rearrangement uses TRBV5-6 and TRBJ1-1, with no clear D. V dropped 4 bases and J dropped 11 bases, with 15 bases sitting between them. The CDR3 loop spans 12 amino acids. Looked up from germline, CDR1 is SGHDT and CDR2 is YYEEEE. CDR3 region: CASSLGGEIAFF. CDR3 nucleotides: TGTGCCAGCAGCCTCGGCGGGGAGATCGCTTTCTTT.

This clone was picked up many times. The chain uses TRBV27 and TRBJ1-1; TRBD1 might be the D (5 bases). Trimming pared 11 bases from V and 2 bases from J, leaving 15 bases between. The germline gives CDR1 MNHEY, CDR2 SMNVEV (reference sequence). The CDR3 runs 13 residues. For the CDR3, the DNA is TGTGCCGTACGACAGCGATATAACACTGAAGCTTTCTTT. It yields the protein CAVRQRYNTEAFF.

The rearrangement joins TRBV7-2 to TRBJ2-1; 9 bases agree with TRBD2. The germline gives CDR1 SGHTA, CDR2 FQGNSA. CDR3 length: 15 residues. With V trimmed by 3 bases and J by 2 bases, 2 bases remained unmatched. CDR3 sequence: CASSFLAGPYNEQFF. In nucleotides, the CDR3 is TGTGCCAGCAGCTTCCTAGCGGGACCCTACAATGAGCAGTTCTTC.

The rearrangement joins TRBV5-1 to TRBJ2-5; D possibly corresponds to TRBD2 (6 bases). Germline CDR1 and CDR2: SGHRS and YFSETQ. V shed 0 bases and J shed 4 bases, with 10 bases lying between them. The CDR3 totals 14 residues. The CDR3: CASSLVGGPETQYF. In DNA, the CDR3 is TGCGCCAGCAGCTTGGTCGGGGGTCCAGAGACCCAGTACTTC.

The J gene is TRBJ2-5, the V gene TRBV5-1; 8 bases fit TRBD1. CDR1 is SGHRS and CDR2 is YFSETQ in the germline V gene. V lost 4 bases to trimming and J lost 5 bases; unmatched junction nucleotides: 7. This CDR3 has 14 amino acids. The CDR3 region is CASSGGQGGETQYF. DNA of the CDR3: TGCGCCAGCAGCGGAGGACAGGGTGGTGAGACCCAGTACTTC.